The 32 T cell receptor beta chains listed next were all sequenced from one sample in a study of beta chain features in type 1 diabetes. The sequenced template was cDNA made from the entire isolated RNA. The protocol was immunoSEQ multiplex PCR, while the TCRdb copy is restricted to in-frame clones and leaves out a portion. This repertoire shows about 350,000 clones, 15% to 20% found once; its top ten account for about 0.045%. Sequencing input: naive CD4+ T cells from blood. The source of these receptors is a woman younger than 35 in good health.

The DNA for the CDR3 is TGTGCCAGTAGTCCGTGGACTAGCGGGAACGGGGAGACCCAGTACTTC. It is translated as CASSPWTSGNGETQYF. V usage is TRBV19 and J usage is TRBJ2-5; 12 bases line up with TRBD2. The CDR3 is made up of 16 amino acids. CDR1 and CDR2 (germline): LNHDA, SQIVND (reference sequence). After removal of 5 bases from V and 5 bases from J, the junction contained 9 bases not matched to a gene.

This clone showed up just a few times. This rearrangement joins TRBV30 to TRBJ2-1; 7 positions match TRBD2. There are 22 residues in the CDR3. V lost 3 bases, J lost 0 bases, and 26 bases stayed unmatched. CDR1 and CDR2 (germline): GTSNPN, SVGIG (reference sequence). The CDR3 loop reads CAWRGRVDGTTIGAGSYNEQFF. The DNA of the CDR3 is TGTGCCTGGAGGGGGAGAGTTGACGGGACTACCATTGGAGCGGGCTCCTACAATGAGCAGTTCTTC.

This clone was counted between two and nine times. This chain uses TRBV11-3 with TRBJ2-3; D is undetermined. Looked up from germline, CDR1 is SGHNT and CDR2 is YENEEA. The CDR3 extends over 12 amino acids. Trimming took 5 bases from V and 4 from J, leaving 7 bases between them. The DNA of the CDR3 is TGTGCCAGCAGCCCTAACTCAGATACGCAGTATTTT. Amino acid sequence: CASSPNSDTQYF.

This clone showed up just a few times. The CDR3 loop is CASSSTGRDKNIQYF. The DNA of the CDR3 is TGTGCCAGCAGCTCGACCGGGAGGGACAAAAACATTCAGTACTTC. The J gene is TRBJ2-4, the V gene TRBV27, with 8 bases aligning to TRBD2. Germline CDR1 and CDR2: MNHEY and SMNVEV (reference sequence). J was trimmed by 3 bases and V by 6 bases; bases with no gene match: 7. This CDR3 spans 15 amino acids.

A few counts support this clone. V is TRBV18 and J is TRBJ1-1; D is undetermined. V was pared by 3 bases and J by 4 bases, with 15 bases between. The CDR3 extends over 15 amino acids. The V gene's germline CDR1 is KGHSH and CDR2 LQKENI. The CDR3 region has the DNA TGTGCCAGCTCACCCCCGGTATCGGGGAGCACTGAAGCTTTCTTT. It translates to CASSPPVSGSTEAFF.

The V call is TRBV7-9, the J call TRBJ2-1, with a possible D match to TRBD1 (6 bases). This CDR3 spans 17 amino acids. CDR1 and CDR2 from the germline V gene are SEHNR and FQNEAQ (reference sequence). V gave up 5 bases and J gave up 0 bases, with 17 bases separating them. The DNA of the CDR3 is TGTGCCAGCAGCCCGACCCGGACAGTTAGCTCCTACAATGAGCAGTTCTTC. Protein product: CASSPTRTVSSYNEQFF.

This clone appeared a few times. For the CDR3, the DNA is TGTGCCAGCAGCCCGGGCGGAGGATATGGCTACACCTTC. This gives the protein CASSPGGGYGYTF. V is TRBV5-4 and J is TRBJ1-2; D unresolved. CDR3 length equals 13 residues. V lost 4 bases, J lost 5 bases, and 12 bases lay in between. Germline CDR1 is SGHNT and CDR2 is YYREEE (reference sequence).

This clone has only a few counts. The chain joins TRBV5-1 to TRBJ2-1, with TRBD2 matching 8 bases. The CDR3 is made up of 15 amino acids. The germline V gene encodes CDR1 SGHRS and CDR2 YFSETQ. V shed 1 base and J 4 bases; nucleotides not matched to a gene: 4. Here the CDR3 DNA reads TGCGCCAGCAGCTTGCCGGGGGGGCCGTACAATGAGCAGTTCTTC. Residues: CASSLPGGPYNEQFF.

The V gene is TRBV30, the J gene TRBJ2-6; D not resolved. CDR1 is GTSNPN and CDR2 is SVGIG in the germline V gene (reference sequence). Trimming cost V 3 bases and J 4 bases, with 7 bases left between them. The CDR3 loop spans 13 amino acids. The CDR3 region has the DNA TGTGCCTGGAGAGCCGAGGGGGCCAACGTCCTGACTTTC. This codes for CAWRAEGANVLTF.

The genes are TRBV6-6 and TRBJ2-2; 9 bases match TRBD2. Germline CDR1 is MNHNY and CDR2 is SVGAGI (reference sequence). After removal of 5 bases from V and 1 base from J, the junction contained 2 bases not matched to a gene. CDR3 length: 15 amino acids. The CDR3 loop reads CASSIAGVNTGELFF. CDR3 coding DNA: TGTGCCAGCAGTATAGCGGGGGTGAACACCGGGGAGCTGTTTTTT.

The J gene is TRBJ1-1, the V gene TRBV29-1; TRBD1 aligns across 8 bases. Losses at the gene ends were 6 bases for V and 7 bases for J; bases not matched to a gene: 7. The germline CDR1 and CDR2 sequences are SQVTM and ANQGSEA. This CDR3 has 12 amino acids. CDR3 sequence: CSVVRGHGEAFF. DNA for the CDR3: TGCAGCGTAGTCAGGGGGCACGGTGAAGCTTTCTTT. Based on the CDR3 plus reference TRBV29-1 and TRBJ1-1, the full variable domain is SAVISQKPSRDICQRGTSLTIQCQVDSQVTMMFWYRQQPGQSLTLIATANQGSEATYESGFVIDKFPISRPNLTFSTLTVSNMSPEDSSIYLCSVVRGHGEAFFGQGTRLTVV.

The genes are TRBV18 and TRBJ1-2; 7 bases are shared with TRBD1. V shed 3 bases and J 7 bases; nucleotides not matched to a gene: 8. Germline-derived CDR1 and CDR2 are KGHSH and LQKENI. This CDR3 region has 14 residues. DNA of the CDR3: TGTGCCAGCTCACCTCGACAGGGAAGAGGTGGCTACACCTTC. This translates into CASSPRQGRGGYTF.

This clone was counted only a few times. The chain joins TRBV9 to TRBJ1-2; no clear D gene. Germline V CDR1 and CDR2: SGDLS, YYNGEE. The CDR3 runs 16 residues. Trimming removed 0 bases from V and 0 bases from J, with 12 bases in between. CDR3 bases: TGTGCCAGCAGCGTAGATCCCGACGGAGCTAACTATGGCTACACCTTC. Amino acid sequence: CASSVDPDGANYGYTF.

V usage is TRBV4-3 and J usage is TRBJ2-6, with 7 positions matching TRBD1. The CDR3 has 17 residues. In germline, CDR1 is LGHNA, CDR2 YSLEER. After removal of 1 base from V and 4 bases from J, the junction contained 7 bases not matched to a gene. The CDR3 reads CASSQATGLSGANVLTF. The CDR3 nucleotides are TGCGCCAGCAGCCAAGCGACAGGGCTCTCCGGGGCCAACGTCCTGACTTTC.

This clone has just a few counts. The chain has TRBV5-1 and TRBJ2-7; the match to TRBD2 covers 11 bases. With V trimmed by 4 bases and J by 0 bases, 3 bases remained unmatched. CDR1 and CDR2 from the germline V gene are SGHRS and YFSETQ. The CDR3 is 15 residues long. This CDR3 is CASSPGLADSYEQYF. As DNA, the CDR3 is TGCGCCAGCAGCCCGGGACTAGCGGACTCCTACGAGCAGTACTTC. The entire variable domain, with the rest obtained from reference TRBV5-1 and TRBJ2-7, is as follows: KAGVTQTPRYLIKTRGQQVTLSCSPISGHRSVSWYQQTPGQGLQFLFEYFSETQRNKGNFPGRFSGRQFSNSRSEMNVSTLELGDSALYLCASSPGLADSYEQYFGPGTRLTVT.

A few counts support this clone. The chain links TRBV29-1 to TRBJ1-5, with a possible D match to TRBD1 (6 bases). This CDR3 spans 13 amino acids. V lost 2 bases and J 4 bases, leaving 9 bases between the germline ends. Per the germline V gene, CDR1 is SQVTM and CDR2 is ANQGSEA. Here the CDR3 reads CSVEQGLNQPQHF. The CDR3 nucleotides read TGCAGCGTTGAACAGGGGCTAAATCAGCCCCAGCATTTT.

The chain couples TRBV5-5 to TRBJ2-3; D is perhaps TRBD2 (5 bases). Trimming removed 1 base at V and 6 bases at J, with 15 bases between. CDR1 is SGHKS and CDR2 is YYEKEE in the germline V gene (reference sequence). The CDR3 is 15 residues long. CDR3 protein: CASSLRPGLLDTQYF. CDR3 sequence (DNA): TGTGCCAGCAGCTTGCGCCCGGGGTTGCTGGATACGCAGTATTTT. Variable domain in full (rest from reference TRBV5-5 and TRBJ2-3): DAGVTQSPTHLIKTRGQQVTLRCSPISGHKSVSWYQQVLGQGPQFIFQYYEKEERGRGNFPDRFSARQFPNYSSELNVNALLLGDSALYLCASSLRPGLLDTQYFGPGTRLTVL.

This clone was found a few times. This chain uses TRBV7-9 with TRBJ2-1; TRBD1 aligns across 7 bases. The CDR3 covers 17 residues. With V trimmed by 5 bases and J by 4 bases, 14 bases remained unmatched. Germline V gene data show CDR1 as SEHNR and CDR2 as FQNEAQ (reference sequence). The CDR3 nucleotides are TGTGCCAGCAGCCACTCCCCCCCGGGACAGCAGTACAATGAGCAGTTCTTC. Protein sequence: CASSHSPPGQQYNEQFF.

V and J are TRBV18 and TRBJ2-4; D may be TRBD1 (7 bases). The CDR3 loop spans 17 amino acids. V was pared by 0 bases and J by 7 bases, with 19 bases between. Germline CDR1 reads KGHSH; CDR2 reads LQKENI. The CDR3 region has the DNA TGTGCCAGCTCACCACCGCAGGCGGAGGGGGCGCTTAACATTCAGTACTTC. Protein: CASSPPQAEGALNIQYF. Together with reference TRBV18 and TRBJ2-4, the CDR3 gives the full variable domain: NAGVMQNPRHLVRRRGQEARLRCSPMKGHSHVYWYRQLPEEGLKFMVYLQKENIIDESGMPKERFSAEFPKEGPSILRIQQVVRGDSAAYFCASSPPQAEGALNIQYFGAGTRLSVL.

The rearrangement uses TRBV5-4 and TRBJ2-6; D gene ambiguous. CDR1 and CDR2 (germline): SGHNT, YYREEE (reference sequence). V was pared by 0 bases and J by 0 bases, with 4 bases between. CDR3 length equals 15 residues. CDR3 loop: CASSLALSGANVLTF. The CDR3 nucleotides are TGTGCCAGCAGCTTGGCTCTCTCTGGGGCCAACGTCCTGACTTTC.

This clone was counted only a few times. J is TRBJ2-2 and V is TRBV30; 9 bases line up with TRBD2. The V segment lost 1 base and the J segment 7 bases; nucleotides outside the gene matches: 10. The V gene's germline CDR1 is GTSNPN and CDR2 SVGIG (reference sequence). The CDR3 runs 16 residues. CDR3 sequence (DNA): TGTGCCTGGAGTGCTCTAGCGGGATATGGAAGCGGGGAGCTGTTTTTT. As protein: CAWSALAGYGSGELFF.

The rearrangement joins TRBV5-4 to TRBJ2-1; D is ambiguous. CDR3 length equals 15 residues. In germline, CDR1 is SGHNT, CDR2 YYREEE (reference sequence). Trimming took off 0 bases at V and 0 bases at J, with 7 bases between the two ends. CDR3 region: CASSLASSSYNEQFF. As DNA, the CDR3 is TGTGCCAGCAGCTTGGCGTCGAGCTCCTACAATGAGCAGTTCTTC.

This clone appeared a few times. V gene TRBV29-1 combines with J gene TRBJ2-1, with TRBD1 matching 7 bases. The V segment lost 0 bases and the J segment 8 bases; nucleotides outside the gene matches: 4. The CDR3 spans 13 residues. Germline-derived CDR1 and CDR2 are SQVTM and ANQGSEA. The CDR3 is CSVEDGTDDEQFF. In DNA form, the CDR3 reads TGCAGCGTTGAAGATGGGACAGACGATGAGCAGTTCTTC.

The CDR3 region has the DNA TGTGCCAGCAGCGTGGGAGGTAGAGTTGGGGCCCTAACCTACGAGCAGTACTTC. It is translated as CASSVGGRVGALTYEQYF. The V and J genes are TRBV9 and TRBJ2-7; D may be TRBD2 (6 bases). Trimming pared 2 bases from V and 2 bases from J, leaving 23 bases between. Germline values: CDR1 SGDLS, CDR2 YYNGEE. This CDR3 contains 18 residues.

This sequence joins TRBV7-3 and TRBJ2-1; 10 bases align to TRBD1. J was trimmed by 2 bases and V by 4 bases; bases with no gene match: 2. The CDR3 covers 15 residues. In germline, CDR1 is SGHTA, CDR2 FQGTGA. The CDR3: CASSSGQGAYNEQFF. The CDR3 DNA follows: TGTGCCAGCAGCTCCGGACAGGGGGCCTACAATGAGCAGTTCTTC.

The chain links TRBV7-9 to TRBJ1-5, with D tentatively TRBD1 (5 bases). CDR1 and CDR2 (germline): SEHNR, FQNEAQ (reference sequence). This CDR3 has 16 amino acids. Deletions cut 3 bases from V and 2 bases from J, with 14 bases between. CDR3 residues: CASSFSTAGRNQPQHF. DNA of the CDR3: TGTGCCAGCAGCTTTTCGACAGCGGGTCGCAATCAGCCCCAGCATTTT.

V is TRBV7-8 and J is TRBJ2-1; perhaps TRBD1 as D (5 bases). V was shortened by 1 base and J by 11 bases, with 12 bases between the two germline ends. The CDR3 spans 13 residues. CDR1 and CDR2 (germline): SGHVS, FQNEAQ. CDR3 nucleotide sequence: TGTGCCAGCAGCTTAGACGGCCAGGGTCAGCAGTTCTTC. This encodes CASSLDGQGQQFF.

The chain is built from TRBV5-1 and TRBJ1-1, with D possibly TRBD1 on 5 matching bases. V shed 6 bases and J shed 5 bases, with 17 bases lying between them. Germline lookup yields CDR1 SGHRS and CDR2 YFSETQ. The length of the CDR3 is 14 residues. The CDR3 bases are TGCGCCAGCAATGGATGGGGGGACGGGACTGAAGCTTTCTTT. Protein sequence: CASNGWGDGTEAFF.

This clone was seen more than once but under ten times. This rearrangement joins TRBV4-3 to TRBJ1-2; the match to TRBD1 covers 8 bases. Germline values: CDR1 LGHNA, CDR2 YSLEER. J gave up 10 bases and V 0 bases, and 10 bases lay outside the gene matches. The CDR3 length is 15 residues. The CDR3 nucleotides read TGCGCCAGCAGCCAAGATCAACGGGCAGGGGGCTACTACACCTTC. Translation: CASSQDQRAGGYYTF.

The chain carries TRBV10-3 and TRBJ1-6, with 9 bases aligning to TRBD1. V dropped 3 bases and J dropped 7; count of bases not matched to a gene: 10. Germline loops: CDR1 ENHRY, CDR2 SYGVKD. The CDR3 has 17 amino acids. DNA for the CDR3: TGTGCCATCAGTGATGGACAGGGGAGGGTTACAAATTCACCCCTCCACTTT. Residues: CAISDGQGRVTNSPLHF.

This clone came up a few times. This chain joins TRBV7-8 and TRBJ2-7; TRBD1 matches 10 bases. Trimming at V came to 4 bases and at J to 5 bases, leaving 8 bases not matched to a gene. The CDR3 is 15 amino acids. Germline loops: CDR1 SGHVS, CDR2 FQNEAQ. In DNA, the CDR3 is TGTGCCAGCAGCTCCACCAGGACAGGGGGAAACGAGCAGTACTTC. Protein product: CASSSTRTGGNEQYF.

This clone was picked up a small number of times. The chain couples TRBV2 to TRBJ2-1; a weak D match, TRBD2 (6 bases). The CDR3 is 13 amino acids. Between the trimmed V and J ends, which lost 3 bases and 8 bases, there was a span of 11 bases. The V gene's germline CDR1 is SNHLY and CDR2 FYNNEI. The chain's CDR3 is CASSEQGGDEQFF. Here the CDR3 DNA reads TGTGCCAGCAGTGAGCAGGGAGGCGATGAGCAGTTCTTC.